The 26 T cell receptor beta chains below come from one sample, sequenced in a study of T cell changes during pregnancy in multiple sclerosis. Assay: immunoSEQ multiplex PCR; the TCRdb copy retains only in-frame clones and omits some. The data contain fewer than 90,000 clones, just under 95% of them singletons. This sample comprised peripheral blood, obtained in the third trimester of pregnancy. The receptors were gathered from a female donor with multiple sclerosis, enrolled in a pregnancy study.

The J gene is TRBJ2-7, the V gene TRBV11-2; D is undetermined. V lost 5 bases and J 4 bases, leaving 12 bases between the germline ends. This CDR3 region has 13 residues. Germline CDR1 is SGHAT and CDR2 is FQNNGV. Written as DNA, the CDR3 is TGTGCCAGCAGCCAAGGCGGTGCGTACGAGCAGTACTTC. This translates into CASSQGGAYEQYF.

CDR3 loop: CAWNPGTGHEKLFF. The DNA of the CDR3 is TGTGCCTGGAACCCCGGGACAGGGCATGAAAAACTGTTTTTT. The chain carries TRBV30 and TRBJ1-4; 9 bases align to TRBD1. V shed 4 bases, J shed 6 bases, and the junction held 6 bases outside the gene matches. The length of the CDR3 is 14 residues. CDR1 GTSNPN and CDR2 SVGIG come from the germline V gene (reference sequence).

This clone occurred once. The CDR3 reads CASNWGLAGVTDTQYF. CDR3 sequence (DNA): TGCGCCAGCAACTGGGGTCTAGCGGGAGTAACAGATACGCAGTATTTT. V gene TRBV5-1 combines with J gene TRBJ2-3; 10 nucleotides line up with TRBD2. The CDR3 extends over 16 amino acids. With V trimmed by 6 bases and J by 3 bases, 10 bases remained unmatched. Germline CDR1 reads SGHRS; CDR2 reads YFSETQ.

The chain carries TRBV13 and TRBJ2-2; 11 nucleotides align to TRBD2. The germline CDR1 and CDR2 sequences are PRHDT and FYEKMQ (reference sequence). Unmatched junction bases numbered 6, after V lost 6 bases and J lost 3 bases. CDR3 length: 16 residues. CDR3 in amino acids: CASSSRLAGHTGELFF. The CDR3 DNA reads TGTGCCAGCAGTTCCCGACTAGCGGGGCACACCGGGGAGCTGTTTTTT.

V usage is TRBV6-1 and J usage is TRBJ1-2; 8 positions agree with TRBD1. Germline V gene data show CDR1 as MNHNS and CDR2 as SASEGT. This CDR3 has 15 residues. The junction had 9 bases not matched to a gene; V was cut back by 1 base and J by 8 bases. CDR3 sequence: CASSEDWGQAGGYTF. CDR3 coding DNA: TGTGCCAGCAGTGAAGATTGGGGACAGGCGGGCGGCTACACCTTC.

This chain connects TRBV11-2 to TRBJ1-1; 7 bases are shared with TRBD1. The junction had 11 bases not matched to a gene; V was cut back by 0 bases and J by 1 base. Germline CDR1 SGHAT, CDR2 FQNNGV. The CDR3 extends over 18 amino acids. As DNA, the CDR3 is TGTGCCAGCAGCTTAGAGCGGGCAGGGGGAGTTGGGAACACTGAAGCTTTCTTT. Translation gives CASSLERAGGVGNTEAFF.

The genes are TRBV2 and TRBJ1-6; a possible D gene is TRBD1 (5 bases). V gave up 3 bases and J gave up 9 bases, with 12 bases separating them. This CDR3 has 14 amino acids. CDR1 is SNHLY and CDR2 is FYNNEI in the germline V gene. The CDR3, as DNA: TGTGCCAGCAGTGAGGGGGGGGGAGTTTCACCCCTCCACTTT. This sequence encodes CASSEGGGVSPLHF.

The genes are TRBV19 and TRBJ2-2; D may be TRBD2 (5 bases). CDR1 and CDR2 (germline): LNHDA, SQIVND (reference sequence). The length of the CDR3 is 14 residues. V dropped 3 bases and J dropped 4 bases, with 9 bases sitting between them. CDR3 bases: TGTGCCAGTAGTATGCTAGCCCTCACCGGGGAGCTGTTTTTT. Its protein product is CASSMLALTGELFF.

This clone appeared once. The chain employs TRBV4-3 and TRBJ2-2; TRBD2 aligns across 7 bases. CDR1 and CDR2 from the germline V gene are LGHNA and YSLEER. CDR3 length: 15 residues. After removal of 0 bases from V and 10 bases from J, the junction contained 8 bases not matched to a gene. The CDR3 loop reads CASSQDRLAIVELFF. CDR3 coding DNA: TGCGCCAGCAGCCAAGATCGACTAGCAATAGTGGAGCTGTTTTTT.

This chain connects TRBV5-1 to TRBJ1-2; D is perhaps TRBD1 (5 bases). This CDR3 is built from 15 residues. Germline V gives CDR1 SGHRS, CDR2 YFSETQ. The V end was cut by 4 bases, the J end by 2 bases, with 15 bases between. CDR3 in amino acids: CASSPPGTENYGYTF. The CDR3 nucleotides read TGCGCCAGCAGCCCCCCCGGGACTGAAAACTATGGCTACACCTTC.

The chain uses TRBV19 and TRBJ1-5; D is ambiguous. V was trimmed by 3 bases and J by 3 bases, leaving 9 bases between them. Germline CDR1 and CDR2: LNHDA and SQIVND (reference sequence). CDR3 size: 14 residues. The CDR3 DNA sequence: TGTGCCAGTAGTATGGGCAGCCACAATCAGCCCCAGCATTTT. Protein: CASSMGSHNQPQHF.

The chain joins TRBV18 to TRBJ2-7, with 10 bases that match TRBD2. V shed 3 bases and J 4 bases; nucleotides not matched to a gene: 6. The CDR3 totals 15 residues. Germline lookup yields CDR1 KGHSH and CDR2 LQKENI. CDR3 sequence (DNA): TGTGCCAGCTCACCTAGAGCGGGAGGGAATTACGAGCAGTACTTC. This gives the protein CASSPRAGGNYEQYF. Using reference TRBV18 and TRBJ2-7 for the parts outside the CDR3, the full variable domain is NAGVMQNPRHLVRRRGQEARLRCSPMKGHSHVYWYRQLPEEGLKFMVYLQKENIIDESGMPKERFSAEFPKEGPSILRIQQVVRGDSAAYFCASSPRAGGNYEQYFGPGTRLTVT.

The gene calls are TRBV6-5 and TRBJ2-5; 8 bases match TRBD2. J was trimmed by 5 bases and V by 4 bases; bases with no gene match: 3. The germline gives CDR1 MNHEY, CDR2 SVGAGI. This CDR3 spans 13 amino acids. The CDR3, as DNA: TGTGCCAGCAGTTTCGGACTAGCCGAGACCCAGTACTTC. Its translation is CASSFGLAETQYF.

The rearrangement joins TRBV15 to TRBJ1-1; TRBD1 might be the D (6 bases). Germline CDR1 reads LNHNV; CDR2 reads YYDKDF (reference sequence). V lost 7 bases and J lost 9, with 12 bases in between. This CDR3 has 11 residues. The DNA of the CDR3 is TGTGCCACCACTAACAGGGTTAAAGCTTTCTTT. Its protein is CATTNRVKAFF.

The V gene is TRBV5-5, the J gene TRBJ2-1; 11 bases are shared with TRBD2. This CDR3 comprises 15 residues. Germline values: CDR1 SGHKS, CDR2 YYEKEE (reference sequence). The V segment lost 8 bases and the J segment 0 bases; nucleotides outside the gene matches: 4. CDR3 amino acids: CASDTSGSSYNEQFF. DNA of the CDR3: TGTGCCAGTGACACTAGCGGGAGCTCCTACAATGAGCAGTTCTTC.

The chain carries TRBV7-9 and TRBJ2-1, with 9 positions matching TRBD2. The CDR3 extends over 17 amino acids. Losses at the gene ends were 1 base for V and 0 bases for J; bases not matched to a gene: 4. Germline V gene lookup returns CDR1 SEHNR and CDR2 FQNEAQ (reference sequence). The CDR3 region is CASSLGTSESSYNEQFF. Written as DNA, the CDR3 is TGTGCCAGCAGCTTAGGGACTAGCGAGAGCTCCTACAATGAGCAGTTCTTC.

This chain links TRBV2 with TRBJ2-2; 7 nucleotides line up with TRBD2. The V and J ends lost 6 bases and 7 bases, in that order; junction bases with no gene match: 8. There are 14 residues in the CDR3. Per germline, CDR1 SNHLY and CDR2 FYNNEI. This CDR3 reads CASSVGRGDGELFF. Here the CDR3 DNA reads TGTGCCAGCAGCGTGGGCCGGGGGGACGGGGAGCTGTTTTTT.

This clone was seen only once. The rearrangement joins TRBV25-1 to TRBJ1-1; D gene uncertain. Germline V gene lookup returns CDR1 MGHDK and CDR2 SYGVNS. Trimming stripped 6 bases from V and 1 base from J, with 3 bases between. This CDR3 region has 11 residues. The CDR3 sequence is CASSRNTEAFF. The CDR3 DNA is TGTGCCAGCAGCAGGAACACTGAAGCTTTCTTT. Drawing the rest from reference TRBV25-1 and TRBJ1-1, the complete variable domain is EADIYQTPRYLVIGTGKKITLECSQTMGHDKMYWYQQDPGMELHLIHYSYGVNSTEKGDLSSESTVSRIRTEHFPLTLESARPSHTSQYLCASSRNTEAFFGQGTRLTVV.

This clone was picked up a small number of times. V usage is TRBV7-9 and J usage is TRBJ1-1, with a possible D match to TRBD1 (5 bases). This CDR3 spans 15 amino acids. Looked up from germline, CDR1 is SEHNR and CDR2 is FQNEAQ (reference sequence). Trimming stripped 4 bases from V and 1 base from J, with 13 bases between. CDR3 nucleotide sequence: TGTGCCAGCAGCTCATCGGGACTGCAGAACACTGAAGCTTTCTTT. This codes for CASSSSGLQNTEAFF.

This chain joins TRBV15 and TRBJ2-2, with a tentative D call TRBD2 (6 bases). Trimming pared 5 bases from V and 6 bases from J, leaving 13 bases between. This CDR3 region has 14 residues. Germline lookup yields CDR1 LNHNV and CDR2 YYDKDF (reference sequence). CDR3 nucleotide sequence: TGTGCCACCAGCCCCCGGGAGTGGTCCGGGGAGCTGTTTTTT. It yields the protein CATSPREWSGELFF. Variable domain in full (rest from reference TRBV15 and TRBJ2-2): DAMVIQNPRYQVTQFGKPVTLSCSQTLNHNVMYWYQQKSSQAPKLLFHYYDKDFNNEADTPDNFQSRRPNTSFCFLDIRSPGLGDTAMYLCATSPREWSGELFFGEGSRLTVL.

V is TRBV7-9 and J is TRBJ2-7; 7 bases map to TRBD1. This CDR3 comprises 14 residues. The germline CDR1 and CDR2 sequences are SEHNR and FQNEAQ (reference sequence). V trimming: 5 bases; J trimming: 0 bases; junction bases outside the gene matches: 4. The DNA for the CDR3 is TGTGCCAGCAGCCCTCGACAGGGCTCCTACGAGCAGTACTTC. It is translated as CASSPRQGSYEQYF.

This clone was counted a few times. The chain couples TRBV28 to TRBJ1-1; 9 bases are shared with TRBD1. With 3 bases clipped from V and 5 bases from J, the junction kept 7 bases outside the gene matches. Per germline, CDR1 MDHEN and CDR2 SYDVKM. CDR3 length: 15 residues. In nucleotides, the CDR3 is TGTGCCAGCAGTTTTGGTGACAGGGGGGGGACTGAAGCTTTCTTT. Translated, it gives CASSFGDRGGTEAFF.

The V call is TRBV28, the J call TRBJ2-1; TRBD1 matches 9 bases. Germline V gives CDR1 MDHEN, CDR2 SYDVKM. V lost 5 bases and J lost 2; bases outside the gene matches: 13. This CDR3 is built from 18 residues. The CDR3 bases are TGTGCCAGCAGTCCGGGACAGGGTGGGAAATTTGCCTACAATGAGCAGTTCTTC. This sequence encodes CASSPGQGGKFAYNEQFF.

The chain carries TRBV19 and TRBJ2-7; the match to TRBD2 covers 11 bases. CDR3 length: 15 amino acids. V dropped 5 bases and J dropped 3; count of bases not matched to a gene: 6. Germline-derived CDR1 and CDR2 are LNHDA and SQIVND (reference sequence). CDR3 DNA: TGTGCCAGTAGTGGTGTAGCGGGAGGGTTCTACGAGCAGTACTTC. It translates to CASSGVAGGFYEQYF.

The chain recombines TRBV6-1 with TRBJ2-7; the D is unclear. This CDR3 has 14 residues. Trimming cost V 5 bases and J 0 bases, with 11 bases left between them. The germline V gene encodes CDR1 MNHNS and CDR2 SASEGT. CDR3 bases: TGTGCCAGCAGTTTCGACATAAGCTCCTACGAGCAGTACTTC. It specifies CASSFDISSYEQYF.

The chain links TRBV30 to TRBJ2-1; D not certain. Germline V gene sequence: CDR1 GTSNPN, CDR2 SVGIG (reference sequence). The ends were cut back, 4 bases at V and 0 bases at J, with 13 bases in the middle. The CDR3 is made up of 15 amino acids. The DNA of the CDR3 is TGTGCCTGGATGCCAGCGCCCAGCTCCTACAATGAGCAGTTCTTC. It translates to CAWMPAPSSYNEQFF.